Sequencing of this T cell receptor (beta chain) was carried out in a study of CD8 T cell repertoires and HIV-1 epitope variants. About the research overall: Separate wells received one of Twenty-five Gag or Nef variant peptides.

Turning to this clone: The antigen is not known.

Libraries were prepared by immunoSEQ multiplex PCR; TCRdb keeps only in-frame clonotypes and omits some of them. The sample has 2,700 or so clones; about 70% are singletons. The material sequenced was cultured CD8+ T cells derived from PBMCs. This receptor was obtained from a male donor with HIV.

The chain's CDR3 is CASSSQLAGEYEQYF. In DNA form, the CDR3 reads TGTGCCAGCAGCTCCCAACTAGCGGGGGAGTACGAGCAGTACTTC. The gene calls are TRBV5-4 and TRBJ2-7, with TRBD2 matching over 11 bases. Germline CDR1 and CDR2: SGHNT and YYREEE (reference sequence). The CDR3 totals 15 residues. J was trimmed by 4 bases and V by 3 bases; bases with no gene match: 6.